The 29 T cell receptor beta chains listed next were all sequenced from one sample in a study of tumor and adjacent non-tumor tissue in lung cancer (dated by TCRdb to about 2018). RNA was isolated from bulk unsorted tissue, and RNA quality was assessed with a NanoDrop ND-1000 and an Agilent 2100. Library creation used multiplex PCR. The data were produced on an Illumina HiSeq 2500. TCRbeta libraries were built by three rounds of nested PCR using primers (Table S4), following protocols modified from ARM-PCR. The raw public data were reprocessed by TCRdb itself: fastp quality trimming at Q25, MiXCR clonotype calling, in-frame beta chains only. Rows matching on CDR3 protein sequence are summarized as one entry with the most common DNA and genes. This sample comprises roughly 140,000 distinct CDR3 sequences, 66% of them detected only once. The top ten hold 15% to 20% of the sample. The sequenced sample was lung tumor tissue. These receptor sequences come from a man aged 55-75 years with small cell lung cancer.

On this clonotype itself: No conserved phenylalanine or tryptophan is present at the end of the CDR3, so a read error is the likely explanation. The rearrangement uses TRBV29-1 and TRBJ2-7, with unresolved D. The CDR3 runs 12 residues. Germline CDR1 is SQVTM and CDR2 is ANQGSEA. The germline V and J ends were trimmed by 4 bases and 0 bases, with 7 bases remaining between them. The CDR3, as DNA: TGCAGCGTTGGACATTACTCCTACGAGCAGTACTTG. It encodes CSVGHYSYEQYL.

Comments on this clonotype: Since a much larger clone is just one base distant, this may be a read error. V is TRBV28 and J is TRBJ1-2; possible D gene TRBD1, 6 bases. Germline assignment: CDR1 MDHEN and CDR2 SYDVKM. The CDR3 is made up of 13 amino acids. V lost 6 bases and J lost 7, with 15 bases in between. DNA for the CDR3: TGTGCCAGCAGATTTCCAGGGGAGGGTGGCTACACCTTC. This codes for CASRFPGEGGYTF.

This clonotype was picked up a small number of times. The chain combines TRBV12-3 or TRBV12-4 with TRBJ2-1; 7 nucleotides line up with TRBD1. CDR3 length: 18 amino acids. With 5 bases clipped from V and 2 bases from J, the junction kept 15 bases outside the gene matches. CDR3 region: CASSTPPDRQGAYNEQFF. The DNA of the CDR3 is TGTGCCAGCAGTACCCCCCCTGACCGACAGGGTGCCTACAATGAGCAGTTCTTC.

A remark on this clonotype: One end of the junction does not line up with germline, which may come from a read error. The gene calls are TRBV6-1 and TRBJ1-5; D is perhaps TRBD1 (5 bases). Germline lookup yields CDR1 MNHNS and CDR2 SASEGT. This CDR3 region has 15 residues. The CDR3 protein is CVSNTNPQGPQAQHF. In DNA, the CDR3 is TGTGTCAGCAATACAAACCCGCAGGGACCACAGGCCCAGCATTTT.

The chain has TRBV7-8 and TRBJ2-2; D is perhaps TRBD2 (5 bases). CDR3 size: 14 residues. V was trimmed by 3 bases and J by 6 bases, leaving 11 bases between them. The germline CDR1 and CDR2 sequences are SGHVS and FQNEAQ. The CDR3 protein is CASSLRRTSGELFF. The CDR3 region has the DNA TGTGCCAGCAGCTTGAGGAGGACCTCCGGGGAGCTGTTTTTT.

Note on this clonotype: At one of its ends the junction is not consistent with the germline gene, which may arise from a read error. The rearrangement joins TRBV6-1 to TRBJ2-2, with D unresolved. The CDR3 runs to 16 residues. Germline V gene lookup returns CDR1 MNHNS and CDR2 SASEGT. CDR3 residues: CARSEDHGMQAGELFF. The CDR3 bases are TGTGCCAGAAGTGAAGACCATGGCATGCAGGCCGGGGAGCTGTTTTTT.

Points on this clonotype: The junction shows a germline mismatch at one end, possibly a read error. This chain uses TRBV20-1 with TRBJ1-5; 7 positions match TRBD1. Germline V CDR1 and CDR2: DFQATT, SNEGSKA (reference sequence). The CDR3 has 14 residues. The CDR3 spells CSAGDRALNHPQHF. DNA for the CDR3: TGCAGTGCTGGAGACAGGGCTTTGAATCATCCCCAGCATTTT.

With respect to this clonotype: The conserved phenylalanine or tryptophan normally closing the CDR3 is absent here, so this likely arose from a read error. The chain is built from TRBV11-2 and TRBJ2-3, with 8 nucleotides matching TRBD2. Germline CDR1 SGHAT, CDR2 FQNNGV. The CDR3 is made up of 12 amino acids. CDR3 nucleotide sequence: TGTGCTAGCAGCGGGAGTGGCGATACGCAGTATTTA. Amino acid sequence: CASSGSGDTQYL.

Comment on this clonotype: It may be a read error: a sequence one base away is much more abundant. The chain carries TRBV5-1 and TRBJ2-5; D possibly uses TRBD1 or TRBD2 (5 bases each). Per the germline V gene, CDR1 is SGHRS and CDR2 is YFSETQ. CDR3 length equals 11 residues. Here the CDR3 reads CASSREGTLYF. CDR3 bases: TGCGCCAGCAGCCGCGAGGGGACCCTGTACTTC.

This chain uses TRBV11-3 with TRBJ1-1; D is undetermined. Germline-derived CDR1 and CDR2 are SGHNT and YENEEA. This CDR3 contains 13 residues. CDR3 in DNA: TGTACCTTCAGCAAAGAGGGAGGTACTGAAGCTTTCTTT. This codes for CTFSKEGGTEAFF.

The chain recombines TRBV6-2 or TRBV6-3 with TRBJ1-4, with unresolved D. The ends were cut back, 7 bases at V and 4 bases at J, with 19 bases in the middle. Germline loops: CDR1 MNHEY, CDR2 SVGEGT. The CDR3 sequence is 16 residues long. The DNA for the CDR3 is TGTGCCAGCACCAACGGCGCGATGGGCATTAATGAAAAACTGTTTTTT. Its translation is CASTNGAMGINEKLFF.

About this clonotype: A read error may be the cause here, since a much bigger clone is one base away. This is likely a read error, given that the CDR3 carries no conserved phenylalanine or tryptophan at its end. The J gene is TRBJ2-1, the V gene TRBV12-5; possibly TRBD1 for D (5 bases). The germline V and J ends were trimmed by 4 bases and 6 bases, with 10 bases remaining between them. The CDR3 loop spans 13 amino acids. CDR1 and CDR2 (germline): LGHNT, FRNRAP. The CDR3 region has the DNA TGTGCTAGTGGTTGGGGCCGGCCCAATGAGCAGTTCTTA. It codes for CASGWGRPNEQFL.

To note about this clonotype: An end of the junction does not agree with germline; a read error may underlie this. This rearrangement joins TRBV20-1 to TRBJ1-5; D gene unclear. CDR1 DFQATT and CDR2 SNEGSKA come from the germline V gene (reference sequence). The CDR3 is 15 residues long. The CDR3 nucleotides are TGCAGTACTTGGACGGGGTGGGGAAGCAATCAGCCCCAACATTTT. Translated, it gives CSTWTGWGSNQPQHF.

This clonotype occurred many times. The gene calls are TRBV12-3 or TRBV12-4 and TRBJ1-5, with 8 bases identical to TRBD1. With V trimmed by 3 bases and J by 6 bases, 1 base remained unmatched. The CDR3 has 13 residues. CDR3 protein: CASSLTGVQPQHF. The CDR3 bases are TGTGCCAGCAGTTTGACAGGGGTTCAGCCCCAGCATTTT.

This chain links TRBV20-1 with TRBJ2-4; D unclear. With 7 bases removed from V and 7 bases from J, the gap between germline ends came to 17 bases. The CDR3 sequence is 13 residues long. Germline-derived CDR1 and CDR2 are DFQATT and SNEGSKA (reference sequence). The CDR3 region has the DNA TGCAGTGTTCGACCCCCAGGTCGCAACATTCAGTACTTC. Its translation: CSVRPPGRNIQYF.

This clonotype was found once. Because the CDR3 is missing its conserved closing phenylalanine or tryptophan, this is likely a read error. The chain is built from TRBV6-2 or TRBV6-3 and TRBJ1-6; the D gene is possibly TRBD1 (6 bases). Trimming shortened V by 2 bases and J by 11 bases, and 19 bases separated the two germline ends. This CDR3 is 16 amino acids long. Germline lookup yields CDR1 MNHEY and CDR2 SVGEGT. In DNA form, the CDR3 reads TGTGCCAGCAGTTACGGGGTCATCACAGGGTTGACACCCCTCCACTTG. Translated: CASSYGVITGLTPLHL.

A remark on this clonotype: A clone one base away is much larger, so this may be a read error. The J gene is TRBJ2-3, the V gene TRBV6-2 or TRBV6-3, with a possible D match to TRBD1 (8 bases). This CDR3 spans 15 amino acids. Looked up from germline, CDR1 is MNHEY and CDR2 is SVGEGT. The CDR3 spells CASSRQGRASDMQYF. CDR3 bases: TGTGCCAGCAGTCGACAGGGGAGGGCATCAGATATGCAGTATTTT.

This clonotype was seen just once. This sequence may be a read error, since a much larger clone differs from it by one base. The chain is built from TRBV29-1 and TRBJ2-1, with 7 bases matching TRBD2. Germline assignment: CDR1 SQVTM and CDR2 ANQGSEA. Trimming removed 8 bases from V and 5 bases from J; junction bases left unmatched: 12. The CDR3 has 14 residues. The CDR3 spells CSSGGGRPDNEQFF. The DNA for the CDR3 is TGCAGCTCGGGGGGAGGGAGGCCTGACAATGAGCAGTTCTTC.

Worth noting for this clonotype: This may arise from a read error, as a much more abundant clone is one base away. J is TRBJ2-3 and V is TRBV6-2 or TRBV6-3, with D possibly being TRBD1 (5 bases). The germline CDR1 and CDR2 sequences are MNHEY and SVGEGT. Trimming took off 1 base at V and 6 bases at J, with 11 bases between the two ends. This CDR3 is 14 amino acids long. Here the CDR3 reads CASSYWGKGDTQYF. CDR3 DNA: TGTGCCAGCAGTTACTGGGGCAAGGGGGATACGCAGTATTTT.

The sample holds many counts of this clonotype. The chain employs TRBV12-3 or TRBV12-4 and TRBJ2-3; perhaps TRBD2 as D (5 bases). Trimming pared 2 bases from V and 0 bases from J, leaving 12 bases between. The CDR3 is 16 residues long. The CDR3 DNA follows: TGTGCCAGCAGTTTACGCCGCGGAGGCAGCACAGATACGCAGTATTTT. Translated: CASSLRRGGSTDTQYF.

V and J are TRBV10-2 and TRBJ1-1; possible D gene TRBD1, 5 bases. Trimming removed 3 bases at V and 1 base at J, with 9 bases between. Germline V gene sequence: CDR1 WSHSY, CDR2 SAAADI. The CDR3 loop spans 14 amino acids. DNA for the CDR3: TGCGCCAGCAGTGATAACAGGCCGAACACTGAAGCTTTCTTT. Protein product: CASSDNRPNTEAFF.

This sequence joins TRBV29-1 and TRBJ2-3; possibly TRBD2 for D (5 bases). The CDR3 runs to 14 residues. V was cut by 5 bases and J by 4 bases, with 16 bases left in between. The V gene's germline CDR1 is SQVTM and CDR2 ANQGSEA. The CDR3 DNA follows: TGCAGCGTTCGCCCGGGAACAAGGTCAGATACGCAGTATTTT. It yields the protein CSVRPGTRSDTQYF.

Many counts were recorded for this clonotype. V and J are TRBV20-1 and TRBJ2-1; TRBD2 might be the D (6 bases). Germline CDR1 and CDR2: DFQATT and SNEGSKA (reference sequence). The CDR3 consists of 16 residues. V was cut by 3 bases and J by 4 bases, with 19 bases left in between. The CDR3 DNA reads TGCAGTGCTAGGGGCCAGGGAGGCATAGGGTACAATGAGCAGTTCTTC. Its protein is CSARGQGGIGYNEQFF.

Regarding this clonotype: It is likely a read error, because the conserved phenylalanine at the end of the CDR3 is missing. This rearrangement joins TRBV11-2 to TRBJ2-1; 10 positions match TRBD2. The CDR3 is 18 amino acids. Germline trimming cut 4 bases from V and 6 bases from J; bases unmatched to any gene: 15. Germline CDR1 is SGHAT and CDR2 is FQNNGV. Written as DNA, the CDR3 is TGTGCCAGCAGCTCTCAAGGACCAGCGGGAGGGCCAGGCAATGAGCAGTTCATC. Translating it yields CASSSQGPAGGPGNEQFI.

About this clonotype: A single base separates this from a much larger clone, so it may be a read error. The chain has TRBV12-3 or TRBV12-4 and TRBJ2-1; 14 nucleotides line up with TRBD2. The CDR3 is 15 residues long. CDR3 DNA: TGTGCCAGCAGTAGACTAGCGGGAGGGAACAATGAGCAGCTCTTC. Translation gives CASSRLAGGNNEQLF.

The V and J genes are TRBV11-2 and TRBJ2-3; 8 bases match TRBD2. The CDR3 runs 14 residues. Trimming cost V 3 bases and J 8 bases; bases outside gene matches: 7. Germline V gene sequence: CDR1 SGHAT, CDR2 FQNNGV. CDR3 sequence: CASSFVAGWVTQYF. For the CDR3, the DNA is TGTGCCAGCAGCTTTGTAGCGGGATGGGTTACGCAGTATTTT.

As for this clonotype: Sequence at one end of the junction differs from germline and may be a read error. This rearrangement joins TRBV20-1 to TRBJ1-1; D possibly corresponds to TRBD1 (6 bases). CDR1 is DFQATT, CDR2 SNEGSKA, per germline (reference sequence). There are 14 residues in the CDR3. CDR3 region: CGARGAHRATEAFF. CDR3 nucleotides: TGCGGTGCTAGAGGAGCCCACAGGGCAACTGAAGCTTTCTTT.

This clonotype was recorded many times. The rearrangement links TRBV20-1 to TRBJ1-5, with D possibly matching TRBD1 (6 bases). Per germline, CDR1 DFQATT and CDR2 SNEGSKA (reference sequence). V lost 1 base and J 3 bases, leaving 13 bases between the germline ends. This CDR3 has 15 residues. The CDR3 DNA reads TGCAGTGCTAGAGGGACAGAAAGGGTCAATCAGCCCCAGCATTTT. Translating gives CSARGTERVNQPQHF.

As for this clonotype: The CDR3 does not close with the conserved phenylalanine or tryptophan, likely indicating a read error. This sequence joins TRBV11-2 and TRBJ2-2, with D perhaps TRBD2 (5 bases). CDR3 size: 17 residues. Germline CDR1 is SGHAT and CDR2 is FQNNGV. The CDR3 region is CARSLDPEGANTGELFV. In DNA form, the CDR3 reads TGTGCCAGGAGCTTAGATCCAGAGGGCGCGAACACCGGGGAGCTGTTTGTT.